The clone carrying this T cell receptor (beta chain) has just a few counts. Amplification targeted TCR beta CDR3 regions from RNA transcripts. Researchers ran a first-round RT-PCR on the TCR CDR3 using the HTBI primer set. TCRdb itself ran the multiplex PCR reads through MiXCR, one entry per CDR3 protein. The sample records about 26,000 distinct CDR3 sequences, over 35% being singletons. The sample belongs to a study of T cells in Graves' hyperthyroidism and ophthalmopathy. No ophthalmopathy progression within 18 months constituted stable Graves' hyperthyroidism. Fresh peripheral blood, 8 to 10 ml of it, supplied the PBMCs. Per the germline V gene, CDR1 is LNHDA and CDR2 is SQIVND (reference sequence). V was clipped by 3 bases and J by 6 bases, with 9 bases between them. The CDR3 is 14 residues long.

This sequence was found in a woman aged 25 to 39 with Graves' hyperthyroidism. The V call is TRBV19, the J call TRBJ1-6; D remains ambiguous. Sequenced input: blood. CDR3 amino acids: CASSMGRVNSPLHF. CDR3 DNA sequence: TGTGCCAGTAGTATGGGGAGGGTTAATTCACCCCTCCACTTT.